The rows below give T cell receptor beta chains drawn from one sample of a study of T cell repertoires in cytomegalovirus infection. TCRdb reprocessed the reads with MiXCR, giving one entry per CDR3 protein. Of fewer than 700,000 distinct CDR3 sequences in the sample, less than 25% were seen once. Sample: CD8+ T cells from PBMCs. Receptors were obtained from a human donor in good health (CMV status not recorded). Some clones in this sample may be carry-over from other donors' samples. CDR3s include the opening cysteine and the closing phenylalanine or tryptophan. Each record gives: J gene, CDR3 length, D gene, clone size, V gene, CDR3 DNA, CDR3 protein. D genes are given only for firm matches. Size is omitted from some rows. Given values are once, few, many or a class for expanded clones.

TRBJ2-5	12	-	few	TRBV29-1	TGCAGCGTTGAGCACGACTCGGAGACCCAGTACTTC	CSVEHDSETQYF
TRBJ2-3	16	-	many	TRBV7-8	TGTGCCAGCAGCTTAGCGTTTGGCGGGAGCACAGATACGCAGTATTTT	CASSLAFGGSTDTQYF
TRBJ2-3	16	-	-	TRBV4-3	TGCGCCAGCAGCCAAGAAGGGTCGGGGGGCACAGATACGCAGTATTTT	CASSQEGSGGTDTQYF
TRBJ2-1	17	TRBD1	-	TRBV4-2	TGTGCCAGCAGCCCCTATCTACAGGGGGCCACCTACAATGAGCAGTTCTTC	CASSPYLQGATYNEQFF
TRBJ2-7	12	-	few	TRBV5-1	TGCGCCAGCATCGGGGCGGGCTACGAGCAGTACTTC	CASIGAGYEQYF
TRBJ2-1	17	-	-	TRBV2	TGTGCCAGCAGTGGACAGGTTTTAGTCGGAAACTACAATGAGCAGTTCTTC	CASSGQVLVGNYNEQFF
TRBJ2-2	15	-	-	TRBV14	TGTGCCAGCAGCTCGCGGTCAGCGAACACCGGGGAGCTGTTTTTT	CASSSRSANTGELFF
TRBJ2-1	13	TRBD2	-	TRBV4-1	TGCGCCAGCAGCCAAGTCGGGGCGGGAGACCAGTTCTTC	CASSQVGAGDQFF
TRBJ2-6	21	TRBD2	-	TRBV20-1	TGCAGTGCTAGAGCACGTCCAGGGACTAGCGGGGGGGCTTCTGGGGCCAACGTCCTGACTTTC	CSARARPGTSGGASGANVLTF
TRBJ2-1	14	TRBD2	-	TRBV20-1	TGCAGTGCTATTACTAGCGGGGGACTAAATGAGCAGTTCTTC	CSAITSGGLNEQFF
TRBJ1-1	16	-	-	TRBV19	TGTGCCAGTAGTATACTCTCTGACGGTGCTTGGGCTGAAGCTTTCTTT	CASSILSDGAWAEAFF
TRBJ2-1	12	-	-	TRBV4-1	TGCGCCAGCAGCCAAGATTGGCTGGGGCAGTTCTTC	CASSQDWLGQFF
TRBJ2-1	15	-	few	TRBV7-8	TGTGCCAGCAGCTTAGCCGGCCCACTGGGCAATGAGCAGTTCTTC	CASSLAGPLGNEQFF
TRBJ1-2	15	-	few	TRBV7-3	TGTGCCAGCAGCTTAGAAGGGGGAAATCACTATGGCTACACCTTC	CASSLEGGNHYGYTF
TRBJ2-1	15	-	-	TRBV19	TGTGCCAGTAGTATCTTTCGGGGGGCTTACAATGAGCAGTTCTTC	CASSIFRGAYNEQFF
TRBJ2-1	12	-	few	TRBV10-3	TGTGCCATCAGTGAGGGGAGCAATGAGCAGTTCTTC	CAISEGSNEQFF
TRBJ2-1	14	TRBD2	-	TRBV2	TGTGCCAGCAGTGGCGGGGGAGCCTCCTATGAGCAGTTCTTC	CASSGGGASYEQFF
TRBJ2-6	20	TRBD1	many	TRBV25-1	TGTGCCAGCAGTAAAAGCTACGGGACAGGACTTTTCTCTGGGGCCAACGTCCTGACTTTC	CASSKSYGTGLFSGANVLTF
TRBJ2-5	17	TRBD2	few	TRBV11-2	TGTGCCAGCAGCTTAGCCGGGGGACTAGCGGGGGGGGAGACCCAGTACTTC	CASSLAGGLAGGETQYF
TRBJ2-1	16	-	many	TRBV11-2	TGTGCCAGCAGCTTAGTTTGGCGGGGGCCCCACAATGAGCAGTTCTTC	CASSLVWRGPHNEQFF
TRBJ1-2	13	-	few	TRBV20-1	TGCAGTGCTAGGAATAAGGCCCTCTATGGCTACACCTTC	CSARNKALYGYTF
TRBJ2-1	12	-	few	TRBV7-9	TGTGCCAGCAGCTTAGGCCAGACTGAGCAGTTCTTC	CASSLGQTEQFF
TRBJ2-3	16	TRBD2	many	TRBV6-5	TGTGCCAGCAGTGCCCCTAGCGGGGGAGGCACAGATACGCAGTATTTT	CASSAPSGGGTDTQYF
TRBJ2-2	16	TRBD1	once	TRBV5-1	TGCGCCAGCAGCCCGGAACAGGGGGCTAACACCGGGGAGCTGTTTTTT	CASSPEQGANTGELFF
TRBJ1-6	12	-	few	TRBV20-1	TGCAGTGCTAGAGGCCCTAGTTCACCCCTCCACTTT	CSARGPSSPLHF
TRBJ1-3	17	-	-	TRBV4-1	TGCGCCAGCAGCCAAGAGACGGTCGGAGGGGGTGGAAACACCATATATTTT	CASSQETVGGGGNTIYF
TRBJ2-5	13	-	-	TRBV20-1	TGCAGTGCTAGAGTACGACAGTTAGAGACCCAGTACTTC	CSARVRQLETQYF
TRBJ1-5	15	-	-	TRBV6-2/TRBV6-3	TGTGCCAGCAGCAGCCGGGGTGGCGTCAATCAGCCCCAGCATTTT	CASSSRGGVNQPQHF
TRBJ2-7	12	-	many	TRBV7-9	TGTGCCAGCAGCTCGACCACCTACGAGCAGTACTTC	CASSSTTYEQYF
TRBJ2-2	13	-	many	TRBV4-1	TGCGCCAGCAGCCAAGACTTCACCGGGGAGCTGTTTTTT	CASSQDFTGELFF
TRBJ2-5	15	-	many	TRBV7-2	TGTGCCAGCAGCGCCCGCGAGGGACTGGGAGAGACCCAGTACTTC	CASSAREGLGETQYF
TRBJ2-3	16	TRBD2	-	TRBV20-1	TGCAGTGCCAGAGAGGGGACTAGCTCTTTCACAGATACGCAGTATTTT	CSAREGTSSFTDTQYF
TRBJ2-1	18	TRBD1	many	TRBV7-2	TGTGCCAGCAACCCAGCCTGGACAGGTTCCCACTCCTACAATGAGCAGTTCTTC	CASNPAWTGSHSYNEQFF
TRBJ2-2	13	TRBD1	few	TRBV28	TGTGCCAGCAGTTTACAGGGGGACGGGGAGCTGTTTTTT	CASSLQGDGELFF
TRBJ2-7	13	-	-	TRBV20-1	TGCAGTGGGATGGGGTTTAGCTCCTACGAGCAGTACTTC	CSGMGFSSYEQYF
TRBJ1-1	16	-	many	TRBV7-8	TGTGCCAGCAGCTTAGGAATTCCCGGGCACCGGACGGAAGCTTTCTTT	CASSLGIPGHRTEAFF
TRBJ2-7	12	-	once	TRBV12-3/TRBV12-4	TGTGCCAGCACCCATGGGTTTGGGGAGCAGTACTTC	CASTHGFGEQYF
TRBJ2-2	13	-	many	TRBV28	TGTGCCGCGGCCCCCGCGAACACCGGGGAGCTGTTTTTT	CAAAPANTGELFF
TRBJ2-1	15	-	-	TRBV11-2	TGTGCCAGCAGCTTGGGTGTTAACTCCTACAATGAGCAGTTCTTC	CASSLGVNSYNEQFF
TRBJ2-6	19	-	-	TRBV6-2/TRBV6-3	TGTGCCAGCAGTTACCCCGGGGGCTTGTGGAGCTCTGGGGCCAACGTCCTGACTTTC	CASSYPGGLWSSGANVLTF
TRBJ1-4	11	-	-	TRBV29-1	TGCAGCGTTGAAGGGCGCGAAAAACTGTTTTTT	CSVEGREKLFF